This is a list of T cell receptor beta chains from one sample in a study of early T cells in non-severe SARS-CoV-2 infection. One entry per CDR3 protein results from TCRdb running MiXCR on the 5' RACE reads. The sample contains approximately 52,000 distinct CDR3 sequences, just over 8% of which appear only once. Sequencing was done on a sample of whole blood. The receptors derive from an adult who was a healthcare worker with PCR-confirmed SARS-CoV-2 infection or an uninfected control (not recorded which). CDR3s include the opening cysteine and the closing phenylalanine or tryptophan. D genes are given only for firm matches. Rows give clone size only sometimes, using once, few, many, or a class for an expanded clone.

v_gene	j_gene	d_gene	abundance	CDR3aa	CDR3nt
TRBV2	TRBJ2-1	TRBD1	few	CATDSQGSYNEQFF	TGTGCCACTGATTCACAGGGGTCTTACAATGAGCAGTTCTTC
TRBV3-1	TRBJ2-7	TRBD1	few	CASSLSGTGPTEQYF	TGTGCCAGCAGCCTCTCCGGGACAGGCCCCACCGAGCAGTACTTC
TRBV28	TRBJ2-3	.	few	CASSFAGWADTQYF	TGTGCCAGCAGTTTCGCAGGGTGGGCAGATACGCAGTATTTT
TRBV14	TRBJ1-1	.	.	CASRGSSLWNTEAFF	TGTGCCAGCAGGGGGTCGTCCTTATGGAACACTGAAGCTTTCTTT
TRBV10-1	TRBJ2-1	.	.	CARCRDNEFGEQFF	TGCGCCCGCTGCCGGGACAATGAATTTGGTGAGCAGTTCTTC
TRBV7-8	TRBJ1-2	TRBD1	few	CASSLALLRGVDGYTF	TGTGCCAGCAGCTTAGCTCTCCTCAGGGGGGTTGATGGCTACACCTTC
TRBV7-3	TRBJ1-5	.	many	CASSLNANQPQHF	TGTGCCAGCAGCTTAAACGCGAATCAGCCCCAGCATTTT
TRBV20-1	TRBJ1-1	.	many	CSARAPARSFGAFF	TGCAGTGCTAGAGCGCCAGCCCGGTCATTCGGAGCTTTCTTT
TRBV6-2/TRBV6-3	TRBJ2-1	.	.	CASSYWYNEQFF	TGTGCCAGCAGTTATTGGTACAATGAGCAGTTCTTC
TRBV7-2	TRBJ1-3	TRBD1	many	CASRRQGSGNTIYF	TGTGCCAGCAGGAGACAGGGGAGTGGAAACACCATATATTTT
TRBV28	TRBJ2-3	TRBD2	.	CASSPPVAGGVADTQYF	TGTGCCAGCAGTCCCCCAGTAGCGGGAGGTGTGGCAGATACGCAGTATTTT
TRBV19	TRBJ2-7	TRBD2	few	CASSSSGRAYEQYF	TGTGCCAGTAGTTCTAGCGGGAGGGCCTACGAGCAGTACTTC
TRBV29-1	TRBJ2-1	TRBD1	many	CSARQGSPGQFF	TGCAGCGCACGACAGGGATCTCCTGGGCAGTTCTTC
TRBV12-5	TRBJ2-5	.	.	CASGQIGTTVYF	TGTGCTAGTGGCCAAATCGGGACAACGGTGTACTTC
TRBV11-2	TRBJ2-7	.	.	CASSYSYPGQYF	TGTGCCAGCAGCTACTCATATCCCGGGCAGTACTTC
TRBV29-1	TRBJ2-7	TRBD1	many	CSVRDRAYEQYF	TGCAGCGTTCGGGACAGGGCCTACGAGCAGTACTTC
TRBV12-3/TRBV12-4	TRBJ1-1	.	many	CASTANFGGDKAFF	TGTGCCAGCACCGCTAATTTCGGGGGGGATAAAGCTTTCTTT
TRBV28	TRBJ1-6	.	.	CASSFVGYGDNSPLHF	TGTGCCAGCAGTTTCGTGGGGTACGGAGATAATTCACCCCTCCACTTT
TRBV6-5	TRBJ1-2	TRBD1	few	CASSPTGDYGYTF	TGTGCCAGCAGCCCGACAGGGGACTATGGCTACACCTTC
TRBV6-6	TRBJ2-5	TRBD1	few	CASTGTGETQYF	TGTGCCAGCACCGGGACAGGGGAGACCCAGTACTTC
TRBV4-3	TRBJ1-1	.	many	CASSQELWGEAFF	TGCGCCAGCAGCCAAGAGCTGTGGGGTGAAGCTTTCTTT
TRBV4-1	TRBJ2-6	.	few	CASSPHPTSGANVLTF	TGCGCCAGCAGCCCCCACCCTACCTCTGGGGCCAACGTCCTGACTTTC
TRBV12-3/TRBV12-4	TRBJ2-4	TRBD2	medium-sized	CASRLQAGTKNIQYF	TGTGCCAGCAGATTACAAGCGGGGACTAAAAACATTCAGTACTTC
TRBV2	TRBJ1-1	.	.	CASSEGPVYTEAFF	TGTGCCAGCAGTGAGGGCCCAGTGTACACTGAAGCTTTCTTT
TRBV27	TRBJ2-3	TRBD1	few	CAFPRGDRETDTQYF	TGTGCCTTTCCAAGGGGGGACAGGGAAACAGATACGCAGTATTTT
TRBV7-2	TRBJ2-3	.	many	CASSLIGGADTQYF	TGTGCCAGCAGCTTAATAGGGGGGGCAGATACGCAGTATTTT
TRBV5-6	TRBJ2-7	.	few	CASRSRQVVRYEQYF	TGTGCCAGCAGGTCCCGACAGGTGGTGCGTTACGAGCAGTACTTC
TRBV30	TRBJ1-1	TRBD1	few	CASWGGTGNTEAFF	TGTGCCTCCTGGGGCGGGACAGGGAACACTGAAGCTTTCTTT
TRBV7-3	TRBJ1-1	.	few	CASSLTQTTEAFF	TGTGCCAGCAGCTTAACCCAGACCACTGAAGCTTTCTTT
TRBV11-2	TRBJ2-2	TRBD1	.	CASSAPGTGIDTGELFF	TGTGCCAGCAGCGCCCCCGGGACAGGGATCGACACCGGGGAGCTGTTTTTT
TRBV21-1	TRBJ1-5	.	many	CASSKVAVGVAHQPQHF	TGTGCCAGCAGCAAAGTAGCCGTGGGGGTAGCTCATCAGCCCCAGCATTTT
TRBV13	TRBJ2-1	TRBD2	.	CASSFLTSGRAYNEQFF	TGTGCCAGCAGCTTTTTGACTAGCGGGAGGGCCTACAATGAGCAGTTCTTC
TRBV24-1	TRBJ2-5	TRBD1	many	CATSAGTGGETQYF	TGTGCCACCAGTGCAGGGACAGGGGGAGAGACCCAGTACTTC
TRBV12-3/TRBV12-4	TRBJ2-5	TRBD2	few	CASSSAGTSGGETQYF	TGTGCCAGCAGTTCCGCCGGGACTAGCGGGGGGGAGACCCAGTACTTC
TRBV7-2	TRBJ2-3	TRBD1	many	CASSAQQGVGADTQYF	TGTGCCAGCAGCGCACAACAGGGGGTCGGAGCAGATACGCAGTATTTT
TRBV6-5	TRBJ1-2	.	many	CASSYAGSGYTF	TGTGCCAGCAGTTACGCAGGGAGTGGCTACACCTTC
TRBV12-3/TRBV12-4	TRBJ1-1	.	.	CASKPGPNTEAFF	TGTGCCAGCAAGCCTGGGCCCAACACTGAAGCTTTCTTT
TRBV7-2	TRBJ2-7	TRBD1	.	CASSSDRADEQYF	TGTGCCAGCAGCTCGGACAGGGCTGACGAGCAGTACTTC
TRBV18	TRBJ1-4	.	.	CASSSAASTNEKLFF	TGTGCCAGCTCATCAGCGGCGTCAACTAATGAAAAACTGTTTTTT
TRBV6-5	TRBJ1-2	.	few	CASSYSDVNYGYTF	TGTGCCAGCAGTTACTCAGATGTTAACTATGGCTACACCTTC